This T cell receptor (beta chain) appears in the sequencing data of a study of T cells in Graves' hyperthyroidism and ophthalmopathy. This clonotype has ten or more counts. In germline, CDR1 is GTSNPN, CDR2 SVGIG (reference sequence). Trimming stripped 2 bases from V and 0 bases from J, with 8 bases between. CDR3 size: 14 residues. TCR beta CDR3 regions were amplified from RNA. The HTBI set primed first-round TCR CDR3 RT-PCR. TCRdb reprocessed the multiplex PCR reads with MiXCR, giving one entry per CDR3 protein. The sample lists 350,000 to 500,000 distinct CDR3 sequences, roughly 13% seen once, with 5% to 6% in the top ten.

This chain connects TRBV30 to TRBJ2-1; D assignment may be TRBD1 or TRBD2 (5 bases each). The sequence was obtained from a woman younger than 35 with Graves' hyperthyroidism. Material for sequencing was blood. CDR3 sequence (DNA): TGTGCCTGGAGTTGGGGGAGCTCCTACAATGAGCAGTTCTTC. It codes for CAWSWGSSYNEQFF.